The T cell receptor (beta chain) described here comes from a study of shared clonotypes between healthy human individuals. Study results and limitations: The researchers took only blood, and tissue repertoires probably look different.

Terminally differentiated effector memory CD45RA+ cells were excluded by CCR7 positive selection of CD45RO-negative cells. Donors were healthy HIV-negative adults without recently reported acute infections or vaccinations. From germline, CDR1 is LNHDA and CDR2 SQIVND (reference sequence). This CDR3 has 15 amino acids. With 3 bases removed from V and 3 bases from J, the gap between germline ends came to 14 bases. On this clone: Its antigen remains unidentified.

Profiling relied on immunoSEQ multiplex PCR, and the TCRdb table lists in-frame clones only, not all of them. The profile shows roughly 2.1 million clones, about 92% of them singletons. The clonotype originates from a young man in good health. Some clones in this sample may be carry-over from other donors' samples. What was sequenced was naive CD8+ T cells from PBMCs. This chain uses TRBV19 with TRBJ1-1; D is perhaps TRBD1 (6 bases). The CDR3: CASSMFVRGDTEAFF. The CDR3 DNA reads as TGTGCCAGTAGTATGTTTGTAAGGGGGGACACTGAAGCTTTCTTT.